This T cell receptor (beta chain) is from a study of cytotoxic CD8 clonotypes in ibrutinib-treated CLL. Germline CDR1 SGHDT, CDR2 YYEEEE. This CDR3 has 14 amino acids. The V and J ends lost 1 base and 7 bases respectively, with 14 bases between them. Profiling relied on immunoSEQ multiplex PCR, and the TCRdb table lists in-frame clones only, not all of them. Of about 330,000 clones listed, 67% are singletons. The specimen was PBMCs, collected after 36 months of ibrutinib treatment. The receptor's source is a human donor with chronic lymphocytic leukemia. The chain joins TRBV5-6 to TRBJ1-2; the D is unclear. The CDR3 is CASSLSGPVVGYTF. CDR3 coding DNA: TGTGCCAGCAGCTTGAGCGGGCCGGTCGTTGGCTACACCTTC.